This T cell receptor beta chain originates from a study of T cells in Graves' hyperthyroidism and ophthalmopathy. Points from the study as a whole: The model forecast ophthalmopathy, anticipating it by a median approximately 6.2 months before onset.

Concerning this clonotype: Its antigen remains unidentified.

TCR beta CDR3 sequences were amplified from RNA transcripts. The HTBI primer set was used in a first-round RT-PCR of the TCR CDR3. A single record per CDR3 protein comes from TCRdb applying MiXCR to the multiplex PCR reads. The sample yields 700,000 to 850,000 distinct CDR3 sequences, roughly a third seen once. Researchers barred patients who had uncontrolled infection, other autoimmune disease, pregnancy or lactation. This CDR3 is 10 amino acids long. V lost 6 bases, J lost 7 bases, and 6 bases lay in between. Germline V lookup: CDR1 WSHSY, CDR2 SAAADI. The origin of this receptor is a woman aged 35 to 49 with Graves' hyperthyroidism. Sequencing was done on a sample of blood. The rearrangement links TRBV10-2 to TRBJ2-5; D call uncertain. The CDR3 region is CASSDGTQYF. CDR3 DNA: TGCGCCAGCAGCGATGGGACCCAGTACTTC.